The 14 T cell receptor beta chains presented below share a single source sample, sequenced in a study of CD8+CD57+ T cells in acquired aplastic anemia. Patients included in sequencing had previously demonstrated CD8+CD57+ cell expansion by flow cytometry. The template for TCR beta VDJ and CDR3 sequence profiling was genomic DNA. TCRdb re-called the reads with MiXCR, one entry per CDR3 protein. This sample has around 430,000 distinct CDR3 sequences, with around 30% found just once. The sample comprised sorted CD4+, CD8+, or CD8+CD57+ T cells (not recorded which) from PBMCs. The receptors originated from a human donor with aplastic anemia.

The genes are TRBV20-1 and TRBJ2-3, with a possible D match to TRBD2 (6 bases). This CDR3 spans 15 amino acids. The germline V gene has CDR1 DFQATT and CDR2 SNEGSKA (reference sequence). V lost 2 bases and J lost 2, with 14 bases in between. The CDR3 protein is CSARKFGGDTDTQYF. CDR3 nucleotides: TGCAGTGCTAGAAAATTCGGAGGGGACACAGATACGCAGTATTTT.

This clonotype was observed at least ten times. The chain couples TRBV19 to TRBJ1-1; 9 nucleotides agree with TRBD1. The V and J ends lost 3 bases and 4 bases, in that order; junction bases with no gene match: 9. The CDR3 length is 16 residues. Germline V gene data show CDR1 as LNHDA and CDR2 as SQIVND (reference sequence). The chain's CDR3 is CASSIWDREVSTEAFF. For the CDR3, the DNA is TGTGCCAGTAGTATTTGGGACAGGGAGGTGAGCACTGAAGCTTTCTTT. The variable domain in full, completed from reference TRBV19 and TRBJ1-1, reads DGGITQSPKYLFRKEGQNVTLSCEQNLNHDAMYWYRQDPGQGLRLIYYSQIVNDFQKGDIAEGYSVSREKKESFPLTVTSAQKNPTAFYLCASSIWDREVSTEAFFGQGTRLTVV.

This clonotype came up a few times. The genes are TRBV25-1 and TRBJ1-2, with D possibly matching TRBD1 (5 bases). Germline values: CDR1 MGHDK, CDR2 SYGVNS. This CDR3 has 16 amino acids. Trimming cost V 6 bases and J 3 bases, with 20 bases left between them. The CDR3 region is CASRGLWGKADYGYTF. The CDR3 nucleotides are TGTGCCAGCAGGGGACTTTGGGGGAAAGCTGACTATGGCTACACCTTC.

This clonotype was picked up a small number of times. The chain employs TRBV6-1 and TRBJ2-1; perhaps TRBD2 as D (5 bases). The CDR3 has 14 residues. V was shortened by 7 bases and J by 0 bases, with 10 bases between the two germline ends. CDR1 and CDR2 (germline): MNHNS, SASEGT. The CDR3 region is CASILGSSYNEQFF. As DNA, the CDR3 is TGTGCCAGCATTCTAGGGAGCTCCTACAATGAGCAGTTCTTC.

This clonotype was observed at least ten times. This rearrangement joins TRBV19 to TRBJ1-4; D perhaps matches TRBD1 (5 bases). There are 15 residues in the CDR3. The germline gives CDR1 LNHDA, CDR2 SQIVND (reference sequence). The V end lost 4 bases, the J end lost 8 bases, and 17 bases lay between the germline ends. The CDR3 sequence: CASSTMGGVIEKLFF. Here the CDR3 DNA reads TGTGCCAGTAGTACAATGGGGGGGGTTATCGAAAAACTGTTTTTT. The complete variable domain, with remaining parts taken from reference TRBV19 and TRBJ1-4, reads DGGITQSPKYLFRKEGQNVTLSCEQNLNHDAMYWYRQDPGQGLRLIYYSQIVNDFQKGDIAEGYSVSREKKESFPLTVTSAQKNPTAFYLCASSTMGGVIEKLFFGSGTQLSVL.

The chain joins TRBV2 to TRBJ2-1; 10 bases are a match to TRBD2. Germline CDR1 reads SNHLY; CDR2 reads FYNNEI. The CDR3 runs to 18 residues. J was trimmed by 2 bases and V by 4 bases; bases with no gene match: 11. CDR3 protein: CASSAEGLAVITYNEQFF. DNA for the CDR3: TGTGCCAGCAGTGCCGAAGGACTAGCGGTTATTACCTACAATGAGCAGTTCTTC.

The chain uses TRBV2 and TRBJ2-4; D call uncertain. Per the germline V gene, CDR1 is SNHLY and CDR2 is FYNNEI. Trimming removed 8 bases from V and 5 bases from J, with 13 bases in between. CDR3 size: 13 residues. This CDR3 is CASHRSPQNIQYF. Here the CDR3 DNA reads TGTGCCAGCCACAGATCCCCTCAAAACATTCAGTACTTC.

This clonotype appeared a few times. The rearrangement links TRBV5-5 to TRBJ2-5; D gene ambiguous. Trimming removed 1 base from V and 5 bases from J, with 21 bases in between. Per the germline V gene, CDR1 is SGHKS and CDR2 is YYEKEE (reference sequence). The CDR3 has 17 residues. CDR3 in amino acids: CASSLSFLSAVRETQYF. The CDR3 DNA sequence: TGTGCCAGCAGCTTGTCCTTTTTGTCCGCTGTTCGGGAGACCCAGTACTTC.

As for this clonotype: In this CDR3 the conserved last residue, phenylalanine or tryptophan, is missing, so a read error is likely. The DNA is left out, because the CDR3 cannot be placed on it with certainty; the CDR3 is given as TCRdb lists it. The chain recombines TRBV29-1 with TRBJ1-3. Germline V CDR1 and CDR2: SQVTM, ANQGSEA. The CDR3 sequence runs 9 residues, both termini included. CDR3 protein: CSVEVWQDT.

This clonotype was detected many times. The chain joins TRBV24-1 to TRBJ1-2; 7 nucleotides agree with TRBD1. Trimming removed 3 bases from V and 0 bases from J; junction bases left unmatched: 9. The CDR3 is 17 residues long. CDR1 KGHDR and CDR2 SFDVKD come from the germline V gene. This CDR3 reads CATSDRGETGSNYGYTF. In DNA form, the CDR3 reads TGTGCCACCAGTGATCGGGGGGAGACAGGGTCTAACTATGGCTACACCTTC.

V and J are TRBV25-1 and TRBJ1-1, with unresolved D. Germline CDR1 is MGHDK and CDR2 is SYGVNS. This CDR3 comprises 14 residues. The V gene lost 8 bases and the J gene lost 6 bases, with 19 bases spanning the gap. The CDR3 DNA reads TGTGCCAGCGGTTACTCGAGCCCGCTCGCTGAAGCTTTCTTT. Translation: CASGYSSPLAEAFF.

This clonotype has more than one count but fewer than ten. The rearrangement links TRBV6-2 or TRBV6-3 to TRBJ2-7; 7 bases map to TRBD1. Germline assignment: CDR1 MNHEY and CDR2 SVGEGT. The length of the CDR3 is 15 residues. Trimming removed 6 bases from V and 3 bases from J; junction bases left unmatched: 11. The CDR3 sequence is CASRSPGQAFYEQYF. The CDR3, as DNA: TGTGCCAGCAGATCTCCCGGACAGGCCTTCTACGAGCAGTACTTC.

The sample holds many counts of this clonotype. The chain employs TRBV2 and TRBJ2-5; D uncertain. With 5 bases removed from V and 5 bases from J, the gap between germline ends came to 12 bases. Per germline, CDR1 SNHLY and CDR2 FYNNEI. The CDR3 contains 13 residues. The CDR3 sequence: CASSPRRAETQYF. For the CDR3, the DNA is TGTGCCAGCAGTCCCCGACGGGCGGAGACCCAGTACTTC. The full variable domain, rest sourced from reference TRBV2 and TRBJ2-5, is EPEVTQTPSHQVTQMGQEVILRCVPISNHLYFYWYRQILGQKVEFLVSFYNNEISEKSEIFDDQFSVERPDGSNFTLKIRSTKLEDSAMYFCASSPRRAETQYFGPGTRLLVL.

The chain uses TRBV5-5 and TRBJ2-7; 9 bases map to TRBD2. Germline CDR1 SGHKS, CDR2 YYEKEE (reference sequence). Trimming took 4 bases from V and 7 from J; bases not matched to a gene: 12. The CDR3 runs to 15 residues. CDR3 sequence: CASSPAYLAGQEQYF. CDR3 DNA sequence: TGTGCCAGCAGCCCCGCTTACCTAGCGGGACAAGAGCAGTACTTC.